This T cell receptor (beta chain) was observed in a study of technical replicates of blood from four donors. The repertoire was sequenced with immunoSEQ multiplex PCR; TCRdb's copy has only in-frame clones and lacks some. In the table there are 60,000 to 85,000 clones, 91% of which are singletons. V was shortened by 4 bases and J by 8 bases, with 14 bases between the two germline ends. CDR3 size: 13 residues. Germline loops: CDR1 SGHTA, CDR2 FQGNSA. Sequenced material: T cells isolated from PBMCs. The receptor comes from a human donor in good health. J is TRBJ1-2 and V is TRBV7-2; D remains ambiguous. CDR3 protein: CASSWIGDQGYTF. CDR3 sequence (DNA): TGTGCCAGCAGCTGGATTGGAGATCAAGGCTACACCTTC.